These T cell receptor beta chains were read from a single sample in a study of T cell responses to AZD1222 COVID-19 vaccine. The data were produced by immunoSEQ multiplex PCR, yet TCRdb's version contains in-frame clones alone and is incomplete. The sample records tens of thousands of clones, approximately 91% being singletons. This material consisted of peripheral blood, taken on day 0 of AZD1222 vaccination. The receptors come from an adult in good health. CDR3s leave out the opening cysteine and the closing phenylalanine or tryptophan.

TRBV18,TRBJ1-5,ASSPGRGGNQPQH
TRBV7-9,TRBJ2-3,ASSLGVGTSTTNTQY
TRBV4-2,TRBJ2-1,ASSQDQEGYNEQF
TRBV4-1,TRBJ1-1,ASSQGGAEAF
TRBV10-2,TRBJ1-2,ASRYRGGYT
TRBV2,TRBJ2-7,ASSLGQGFSYEQY
TRBV18,TRBJ1-5,ASSPGPNQPQH
TRBV29-1,TRBJ1-4,SVHQGAEEKLF
TRBV28,TRBJ2-7,ASSLEDGGQY
TRBV5-5,TRBJ1-2,ASSRLSGSADRYT
TRBV19,TRBJ1-1,ASSYGTAYTEAF
TRBV6-5,TRBJ2-7,ASSYGTGRSYEQY
TRBV27,TRBJ1-6,ASSLRLNGDSPLH
TRBV6-4,TRBJ2-1,ASSDTGTSSFNEQF
TRBV6-5,TRBJ2-2,ASTAGLSYTGELF
TRBV5-4,TRBJ1-1,ASSLWGNTEAF